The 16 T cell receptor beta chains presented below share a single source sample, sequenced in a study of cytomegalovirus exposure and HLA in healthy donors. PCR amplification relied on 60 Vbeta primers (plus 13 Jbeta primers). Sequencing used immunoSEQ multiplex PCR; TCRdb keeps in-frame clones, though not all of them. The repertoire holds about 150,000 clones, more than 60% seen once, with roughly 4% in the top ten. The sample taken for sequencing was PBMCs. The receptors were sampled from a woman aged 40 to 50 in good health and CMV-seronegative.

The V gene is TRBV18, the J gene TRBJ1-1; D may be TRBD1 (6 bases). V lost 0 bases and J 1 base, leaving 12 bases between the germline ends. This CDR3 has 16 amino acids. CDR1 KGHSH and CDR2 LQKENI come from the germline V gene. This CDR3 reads CASSPPPGRGNTEAFF. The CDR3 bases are TGTGCCAGCTCACCACCGCCAGGCAGGGGGAACACTGAAGCTTTCTTT. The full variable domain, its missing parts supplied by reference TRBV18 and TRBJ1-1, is NAGVMQNPRHLVRRRGQEARLRCSPMKGHSHVYWYRQLPEEGLKFMVYLQKENIIDESGMPKERFSAEFPKEGPSILRIQQVVRGDSAAYFCASSPPPGRGNTEAFFGQGTRLTVV.

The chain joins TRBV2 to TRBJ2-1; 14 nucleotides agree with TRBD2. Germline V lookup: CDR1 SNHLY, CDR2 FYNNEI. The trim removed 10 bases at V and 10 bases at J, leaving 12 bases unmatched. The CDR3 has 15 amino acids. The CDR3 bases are TGTGCCACCCCAATTAGGACTAGCGGGGGGCGGGAGCAGTTCTTC. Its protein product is CATPIRTSGGREQFF.

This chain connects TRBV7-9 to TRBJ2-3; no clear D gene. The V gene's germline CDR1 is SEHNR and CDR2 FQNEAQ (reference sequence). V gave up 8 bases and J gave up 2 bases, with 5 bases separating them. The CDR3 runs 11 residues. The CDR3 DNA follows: TGTGCCAGCGAGAACACAGATACGCAGTATTTT. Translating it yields CASENTDTQYF.

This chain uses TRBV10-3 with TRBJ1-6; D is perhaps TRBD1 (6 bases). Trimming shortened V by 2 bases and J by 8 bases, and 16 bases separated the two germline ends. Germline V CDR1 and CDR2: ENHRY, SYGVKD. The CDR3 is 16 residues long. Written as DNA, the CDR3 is TGTGCCATCAGTGAGCGGCCAGGGGTTTCGGATTCACCCCTCCACTTT. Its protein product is CAISERPGVSDSPLHF.

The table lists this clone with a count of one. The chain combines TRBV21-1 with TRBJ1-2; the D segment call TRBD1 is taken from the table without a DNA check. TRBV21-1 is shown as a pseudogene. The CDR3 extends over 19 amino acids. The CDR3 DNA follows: TGTGCCAGCAGCAAAGCGCACGGGCCAGGGGGCGGAGGAGGCTATGGCTACACCTTC. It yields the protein CASSKAHGPGGGGGYGYTF.

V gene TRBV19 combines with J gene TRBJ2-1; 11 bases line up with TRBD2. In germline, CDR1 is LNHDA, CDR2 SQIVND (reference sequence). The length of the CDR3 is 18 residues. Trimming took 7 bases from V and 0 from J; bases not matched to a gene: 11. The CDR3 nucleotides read TGTGCCAGTACCGTTACTAGCGGGGGTCTGAGCTCCTACAATGAGCAGTTCTTC. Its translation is CASTVTSGGLSSYNEQFF.

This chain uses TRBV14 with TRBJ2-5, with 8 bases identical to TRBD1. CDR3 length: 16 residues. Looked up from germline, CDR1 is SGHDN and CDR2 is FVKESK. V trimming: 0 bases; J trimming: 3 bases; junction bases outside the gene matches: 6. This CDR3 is CASSQDWSGGEETQYF. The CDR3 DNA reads TGTGCCAGCAGCCAAGATTGGTCAGGGGGCGAAGAGACCCAGTACTTC.

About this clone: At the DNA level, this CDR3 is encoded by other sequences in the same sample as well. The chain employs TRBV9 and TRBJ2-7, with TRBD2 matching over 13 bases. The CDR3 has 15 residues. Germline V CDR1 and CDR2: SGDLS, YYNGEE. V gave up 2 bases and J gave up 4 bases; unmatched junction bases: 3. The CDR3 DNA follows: TGTGCCAGCAGCGTCGGACTAGCGGGGGATTACGAGCAGTACTTC. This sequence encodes CASSVGLAGDYEQYF. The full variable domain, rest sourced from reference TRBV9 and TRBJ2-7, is DSGVTQTPKHLITATGQRVTLRCSPRSGDLSVYWYQQSLDQGLQFLIQYYNGEERAKGNILERFSAQQFPDLHSELNLSSLELGDSALYFCASSVGLAGDYEQYFGPGTRLTVT.

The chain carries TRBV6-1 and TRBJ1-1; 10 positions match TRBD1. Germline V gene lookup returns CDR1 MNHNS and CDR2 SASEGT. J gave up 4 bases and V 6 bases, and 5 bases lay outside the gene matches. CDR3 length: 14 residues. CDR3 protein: CASRLTGGRTEAFF. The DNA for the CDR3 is TGTGCCAGCAGACTGACAGGGGGCCGCACTGAAGCTTTCTTT.

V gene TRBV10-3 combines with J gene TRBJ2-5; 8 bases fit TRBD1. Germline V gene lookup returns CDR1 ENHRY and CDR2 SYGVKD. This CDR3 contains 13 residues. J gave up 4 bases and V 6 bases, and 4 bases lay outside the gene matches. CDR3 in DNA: TGTGCCATCAGCTCACAGGGGGGAGAGACCCAGTACTTC. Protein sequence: CAISSQGGETQYF.

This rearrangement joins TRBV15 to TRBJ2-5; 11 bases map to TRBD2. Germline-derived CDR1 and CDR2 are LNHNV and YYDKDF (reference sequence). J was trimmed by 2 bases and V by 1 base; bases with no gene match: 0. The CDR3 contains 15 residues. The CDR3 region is CATSRGLAGQETQYF. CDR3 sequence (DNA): TGTGCCACCAGCAGAGGACTAGCGGGGCAAGAGACCCAGTACTTC.

The DNA for the CDR3 is TGCAGCGTTGGGGTTTGGTCTAGCGGGGGGTTGGTAACGGAGACCCAGTACTTC. It is translated as CSVGVWSSGGLVTETQYF. The J gene is TRBJ2-5, the V gene TRBV29-1; 11 bases align to TRBD2. The CDR3 has 18 amino acids. In germline, CDR1 is SQVTM, CDR2 ANQGSEA. V trimming: 4 bases; J trimming: 5 bases; junction bases outside the gene matches: 18.

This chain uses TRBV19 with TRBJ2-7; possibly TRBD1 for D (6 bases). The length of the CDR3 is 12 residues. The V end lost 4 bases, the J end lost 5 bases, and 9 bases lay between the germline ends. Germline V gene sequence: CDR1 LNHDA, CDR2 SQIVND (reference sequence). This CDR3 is CASSSSGDEQYF. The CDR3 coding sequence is TGTGCCAGTAGTAGCTCAGGGGACGAGCAGTACTTC.

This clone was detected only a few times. In DNA, the CDR3 is TGTGCCAGCAGTGAGCCTGCGGTGGAAGCTTTCTTT. This codes for CASSEPAVEAFF. The chain employs TRBV2 and TRBJ1-1; D unclear. Germline V gene data show CDR1 as SNHLY and CDR2 as FYNNEI. The length of the CDR3 is 12 residues. V dropped 3 bases and J dropped 8 bases, with 10 bases sitting between them.

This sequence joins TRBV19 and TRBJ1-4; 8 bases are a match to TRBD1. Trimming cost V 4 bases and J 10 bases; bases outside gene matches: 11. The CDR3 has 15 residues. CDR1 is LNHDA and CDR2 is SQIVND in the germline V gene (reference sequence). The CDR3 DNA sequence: TGTGCCAGTAGTACTCTCGACAGGGGACGAGGAAAACTGTTTTTT. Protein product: CASSTLDRGRGKLFF.

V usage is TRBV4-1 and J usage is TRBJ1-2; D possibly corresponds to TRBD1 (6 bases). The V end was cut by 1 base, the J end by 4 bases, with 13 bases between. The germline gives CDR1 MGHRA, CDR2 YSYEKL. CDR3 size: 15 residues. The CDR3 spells CASSQGTELPYGYTF. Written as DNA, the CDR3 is TGCGCCAGCAGCCAAGGGACAGAATTACCCTATGGCTACACCTTC.